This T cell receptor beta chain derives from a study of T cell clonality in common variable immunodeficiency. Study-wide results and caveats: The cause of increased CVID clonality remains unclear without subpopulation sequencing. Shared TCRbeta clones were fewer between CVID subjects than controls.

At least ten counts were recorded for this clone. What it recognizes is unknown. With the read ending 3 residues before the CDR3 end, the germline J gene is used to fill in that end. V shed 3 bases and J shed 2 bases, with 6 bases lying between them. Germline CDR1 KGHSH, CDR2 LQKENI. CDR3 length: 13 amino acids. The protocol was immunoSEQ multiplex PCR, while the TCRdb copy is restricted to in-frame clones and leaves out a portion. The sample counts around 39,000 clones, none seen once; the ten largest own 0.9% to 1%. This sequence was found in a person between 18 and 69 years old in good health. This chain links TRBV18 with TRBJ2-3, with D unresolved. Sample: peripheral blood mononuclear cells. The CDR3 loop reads CASSPASTDTQYF. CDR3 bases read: TGTGCCAGCTCACCTGCGTCCACAGATACG.